This T cell receptor (beta chain) was sequenced in a study of cytomegalovirus exposure and HLA in healthy donors. In the case of this clone: The antigen remains undetermined.

Findings and limits, study-wide: A classifier reportedly called cytomegalovirus status with high sensitivity and specificity. Common viral pathogens seemed to be connected with several of the most significant clusters, according to a later analysis.

Vbeta (60) and Jbeta (13) primers were used in the PCR. Produced via immunoSEQ multiplex PCR; TCRdb's table is partial and in-frame only. The sample shows 88,000 or so clones, 62% of them seen only once. The TCR sequence derives from a male donor in good health and CMV-seropositive. Specimen: PBMCs.

CDR3 DNA: TGTGCCACCAGCGGGCGCTCACTAGCGGAGGGGGGGTCCTACAATGAGCAGTTCTTC. Translating it yields CATSGRSLAEGGSYNEQFF. The rearrangement links TRBV15 to TRBJ2-1; 8 nucleotides match TRBD2. The CDR3 totals 19 residues. Trimming took 5 bases from V and 1 from J; bases not matched to a gene: 16. Per germline, CDR1 LNHNV and CDR2 YYDKDF (reference sequence).